These 26 T cell receptor beta chains were all obtained from the same sample, sequenced in a study of blood T cell repertoires in COVID-19. TCRdb keeps only in-frame clones here, not all; method: immunoSEQ multiplex PCR. Of just under 350,000 clones in the sample, about 86% were seen once. The specimen sequenced was peripheral blood. The receptors were gathered from a man aged 25 to 40 with active or convalescent COVID-19.

The chain uses TRBV19 and TRBJ2-7; D unresolved. Germline-derived CDR1 and CDR2 are LNHDA and SQIVND (reference sequence). This CDR3 is built from 9 residues. Trimming removed 7 bases from V and 5 bases from J, with 3 bases in between. Written as DNA, the CDR3 is TGTGCCAGTATAGACGAGCAGTACTTC. Translated: CASIDEQYF.

This rearrangement joins TRBV3-1 (or the pseudogene TRBV3-2) to TRBJ2-1; D is uncertain. Trimming shortened V by 4 bases and J by 1 base, and 11 bases separated the two germline ends. The CDR3 is 15 residues long. Germline CDR1 is LGHDT and CDR2 is YNNKEL (reference sequence). In DNA form, the CDR3 reads TGTGCCAGCAGCCGCGCGGTAAGTTCCTACAATGAGCAGTTCTTC. Translating it yields CASSRAVSSYNEQFF.

The table lists this clone with a few counts. The chain recombines TRBV28 with TRBJ2-1; 7 nucleotides line up with TRBD1. CDR3 length: 12 amino acids. Germline CDR1 and CDR2: MDHEN and SYDVKM. Unmatched junction bases numbered 10, after V lost 5 bases and J lost 15 bases. The CDR3: CASSTRQGRWFF. The DNA for the CDR3 is TGTGCCAGCAGTACCCGACAGGGAAGGTGGTTCTTC.

The chain carries TRBV9 and TRBJ2-2, with 7 bases that match TRBD1. CDR3 size: 15 residues. V shed 3 bases and J 3 bases; nucleotides not matched to a gene: 5. From germline, CDR1 is SGDLS and CDR2 YYNGEE. CDR3 nucleotides: TGTGCCAGCAGCGCGAGACAGGGTCACACCGGGGAGCTGTTTTTT. This sequence encodes CASSARQGHTGELFF.

V is TRBV6-5 and J is TRBJ1-5; TRBD1 agrees at 7 bases. This CDR3 is 15 amino acids long. The V gene end was trimmed by 4 bases and the J gene end by 10 bases; junction bases not matched to a gene: 13. From germline, CDR1 is MNHEY and CDR2 SVGAGI. CDR3 amino acids: CASSSGRGLLGPQHF. CDR3 bases: TGTGCCAGCAGTTCCGGTAGGGGGCTCTTGGGTCCCCAGCATTTT.

In its sample, this clone was seen once. The V gene is TRBV2, the J gene TRBJ1-2, with 8 bases fitting TRBD1. J was trimmed by 6 bases and V by 4 bases; bases with no gene match: 13. Germline values: CDR1 SNHLY, CDR2 FYNNEI. This CDR3 region has 16 residues. The CDR3 loop is CASSARIGDRSHGYTF. The CDR3 DNA sequence: TGTGCCAGCAGTGCTAGAATTGGGGACAGGAGCCATGGCTACACCTTC.

The V call is TRBV7-7, the J call TRBJ2-2, with 10 bases identical to TRBD2. Germline lookup yields CDR1 SSHAT and CDR2 FNYEAQ (reference sequence). J gave up 3 bases and V 1 base, and 5 bases lay outside the gene matches. This CDR3 is built from 17 residues. CDR3: CASSLEASGSYTGELFF. The DNA for the CDR3 is TGTGCCAGCAGCTTAGAGGCTAGCGGGAGTTACACCGGGGAGCTGTTTTTT. Combining the CDR3 with reference TRBV7-7 and TRBJ2-2 gives the whole variable domain GAGVSQSPRYKVTKRGQDVTLRCDPISSHATLYWYQQALGQGPEFLTYFNYEAQPDKSGLPSDRFSAERPEGSISTLTIQRTEQRDSAMYRCASSLEASGSYTGELFFGEGSRLTVL.

This chain joins TRBV5-1 and TRBJ2-1; 9 positions match TRBD2. V was clipped by 4 bases and J by 12 bases; unmatched bases: 17. The CDR3 totals 16 residues. Germline V gene lookup returns CDR1 SGHRS and CDR2 YFSETQ. The CDR3 here is CASSGTSSWGSRGQFF. The CDR3 region has the DNA TGCGCCAGCAGCGGGACTAGCTCGTGGGGGAGTAGGGGGCAGTTCTTC. Variable domain in full (rest from reference TRBV5-1 and TRBJ2-1): KAGVTQTPRYLIKTRGQQVTLSCSPISGHRSVSWYQQTPGQGLQFLFEYFSETQRNKGNFPGRFSGRQFSNSRSEMNVSTLELGDSALYLCASSGTSSWGSRGQFFGPGTRLTVL.

The chain carries TRBV2 and TRBJ2-3; TRBD1 might be the D (6 bases). In germline, CDR1 is SNHLY, CDR2 FYNNEI. V dropped 7 bases and J dropped 5 bases, with 25 bases sitting between them. The CDR3 covers 17 residues. For the CDR3, the DNA is TGTGCCAGCATTGGATTCCGGGACACCCTAAGGAAAGATACGCAGTATTTT. Encoded protein: CASIGFRDTLRKDTQYF.

The chain carries TRBV5-1 and TRBJ1-1; TRBD1 aligns across 7 bases. CDR1 and CDR2 from the germline V gene are SGHRS and YFSETQ. J gave up 0 bases and V 3 bases, and 8 bases lay outside the gene matches. The CDR3 runs 16 residues. The CDR3: CASSSLSGQLNTEAFF. As DNA, the CDR3 is TGCGCCAGCAGCTCGTTATCGGGACAGCTGAACACTGAAGCTTTCTTT.

The rearrangement joins TRBV7-9 to TRBJ1-5; weak D call: TRBD1 (5 bases). With 4 bases removed from V and 7 bases from J, the gap between germline ends came to 11 bases. The CDR3 extends over 13 amino acids. Germline CDR1 SEHNR, CDR2 FQNEAQ (reference sequence). The CDR3 DNA sequence: TGTGCCAGCAGCTCGGGAGGGGACCAGCCCCAGCATTTT. It codes for CASSSGGDQPQHF.

This chain links TRBV13 with TRBJ1-4; perhaps TRBD1 as D (5 bases). Per the germline V gene, CDR1 is PRHDT and CDR2 is FYEKMQ (reference sequence). The V and J ends lost 5 bases and 6 bases respectively, with 16 bases between them. The CDR3 runs 15 residues. The CDR3 DNA sequence: TGTGCCAGCAGCCGAGGGACTTTGGGCGATGAAAAACTGTTTTTT. It codes for CASSRGTLGDEKLFF.

There are a few counts of this clone. The V gene is TRBV30, the J gene TRBJ1-6, with 9 nucleotides matching TRBD1. The J segment lost 5 bases and the V segment lost 1 base, leaving 6 bases of the junction unmatched. Germline assignment: CDR1 GTSNPN and CDR2 SVGIG (reference sequence). There are 16 residues in the CDR3. CDR3 nucleotides: TGTGCCTGGAGTGACAGGGGGCGGATAAATAATTCACCCCTCCACTTT. This encodes CAWSDRGRINNSPLHF.

This clone was counted a few times. The chain uses TRBV5-1 and TRBJ2-5; D is undetermined. Looked up from germline, CDR1 is SGHRS and CDR2 is YFSETQ. V lost 1 base and J 2 bases, leaving 6 bases between the germline ends. This CDR3 region has 13 residues. CDR3 DNA sequence: TGCGCCAGCAGCTTGTTGAGTCAAGAGACCCAGTACTTC. Residues: CASSLLSQETQYF.

The chain links TRBV28 to TRBJ2-7; D is unclear. V was pared by 5 bases and J by 2 bases, with 16 bases between. Germline V gene lookup returns CDR1 MDHEN and CDR2 SYDVKM. The CDR3 extends over 15 amino acids. CDR3 sequence (DNA): TGTGCCAGCAGTGTTTCGGGTGTACATCCCTACGAGCAGTACTTC. It specifies CASSVSGVHPYEQYF. Drawing the rest from reference TRBV28 and TRBJ2-7, the complete variable domain is DVKVTQSSRYLVKRTGEKVFLECVQDMDHENMFWYRQDPGLGLRLIYFSYDVKMKEKGDIPEGYSVSREKKERFSLILESASTNQTSMYLCASSVSGVHPYEQYFGPGTRLTVT.

The chain carries TRBV4-1 and TRBJ2-5, with 8 bases that match TRBD2. Germline V gene data show CDR1 as MGHRA and CDR2 as YSYEKL. The CDR3 length is 17 residues. V was clipped by 2 bases and J by 3 bases; unmatched bases: 11. The CDR3 reads CASSQSRRRGAEETQYF. CDR3 in DNA: TGCGCCAGCAGCCAATCCAGACGGCGGGGGGCCGAAGAGACCCAGTACTTC.

The genes are TRBV20-1 and TRBJ2-7; D might be TRBD1 (5 bases). This CDR3 has 11 residues. Germline V CDR1 and CDR2: DFQATT, SNEGSKA (reference sequence). Trimming shortened V by 7 bases and J by 5 bases, and 12 bases separated the two germline ends. CDR3 sequence reads: CSGQGRHEQYF. The DNA of the CDR3 is TGCAGTGGGCAGGGCCGCCACGAGCAGTACTTC.

This chain connects TRBV4-1 to TRBJ1-5; TRBD1 might be the D (5 bases). Germline values: CDR1 MGHRA, CDR2 YSYEKL. V was trimmed by 3 bases and J by 2 bases, leaving 11 bases between them. CDR3 size: 15 residues. CDR3 protein: CASSQGRFGNQPQHF. Written as DNA, the CDR3 is TGCGCCAGCAGCCAGGGGCGTTTTGGCAATCAGCCCCAGCATTTT.

The chain links TRBV27 to TRBJ2-3; 8 bases fit TRBD1. Trimming took 3 bases from V and 1 from J; bases not matched to a gene: 6. Germline V lookup: CDR1 MNHEY, CDR2 SMNVEV (reference sequence). The CDR3 sequence is 16 residues long. The CDR3 loop is CASSFRGTGGTDTQYF. CDR3 sequence (DNA): TGTGCCAGCAGTTTCCGGGGGACAGGTGGCACAGATACGCAGTATTTT.

This sequence joins TRBV28 and TRBJ2-5, with 9 bases identical to TRBD2. The CDR3 is made up of 17 amino acids. CDR1 and CDR2 from the germline V gene are MDHEN and SYDVKM. After removal of 7 bases from V and 1 base from J, the junction contained 13 bases not matched to a gene. In DNA, the CDR3 is TGTGCCAGCACCCCAAGTGGGGCGGGAGGGTCCCAAGAGACCCAGTACTTC. Translated, it gives CASTPSGAGGSQETQYF. The full variable domain, in which reference TRBV28 and TRBJ2-5 provide the parts outside the CDR3, is DVKVTQSSRYLVKRTGEKVFLECVQDMDHENMFWYRQDPGLGLRLIYFSYDVKMKEKGDIPEGYSVSREKKERFSLILESASTNQTSMYLCASTPSGAGGSQETQYFGPGTRLLVL.

V usage is TRBV5-1 and J usage is TRBJ2-5; 7 nucleotides match TRBD2. There are 15 residues in the CDR3. Unmatched junction bases numbered 7, after V lost 4 bases and J lost 1 base. CDR1 and CDR2 from the germline V gene are SGHRS and YFSETQ. The CDR3 DNA is TGCGCCAGCAGCAGGTCCGGGACTACCCAAGAGACCCAGTACTTC. Encoded protein: CASSRSGTTQETQYF.

This chain joins TRBV29-1 and TRBJ2-7, with TRBD1 as a possible D gene (6 bases). CDR1 is SQVTM and CDR2 is ANQGSEA in the germline V gene. V was cut by 6 bases and J by 6 bases, with 15 bases left in between. The CDR3 is 12 residues long. The CDR3 nucleotides read TGCAGCGTCCTACCGACAGGTGGCGAGCAGTACTTC. This sequence encodes CSVLPTGGEQYF.

V is TRBV7-9 and J is TRBJ1-3; possible D gene TRBD1, 6 bases. The CDR3 sequence is 12 residues long. V lost 1 base and J lost 8, with 6 bases in between. CDR1 SEHNR and CDR2 FQNEAQ come from the germline V gene (reference sequence). CDR3: CASSLEGDTIYF. The CDR3, as DNA: TGTGCCAGCAGCTTAGAGGGGGACACCATATATTTT.

The V and J genes are TRBV30 and TRBJ2-1; the D is unclear. Germline V gene lookup returns CDR1 GTSNPN and CDR2 SVGIG (reference sequence). The CDR3 consists of 14 residues. V shed 5 bases and J shed 0 bases, with 11 bases lying between them. The CDR3 loop is CAWSLTSSYNEQFF. CDR3 coding DNA: TGTGCCTGGTCCCTTACGAGCTCCTACAATGAGCAGTTCTTC.

This rearrangement joins TRBV7-9 to TRBJ2-1, with D possibly TRBD2 on 6 matching bases. V was clipped by 9 bases and J by 5 bases, with 14 bases between them. Germline V gives CDR1 SEHNR, CDR2 FQNEAQ (reference sequence). The CDR3 is made up of 13 amino acids. CDR3 bases: TGTGCCAGTCAAGCGGGCGTCAACAATGAGCAGTTCTTC. It translates to CASQAGVNNEQFF.

The J gene is TRBJ2-1, the V gene TRBV21-1; TRBD1 was called by the table and not checked on the DNA. TRBV21-1 is reported as a pseudogene. The CDR3 has 20 amino acids. The CDR3 region is CASSKRSRCPRGSSYNEQFF. The CDR3 DNA follows: TGTGCCAGCAGCAAACGGTCCCGGTGCCCCAGGGGTAGCTCCTACAATGAGCAGTTCTTC.